This T cell receptor beta chain appears in the sequencing data of a study of read filtering for tumor transcriptome and immune sequencing (dated by TCRdb to the early 2020s). With regard to the full study: The cohort consisted of 17 to 20 male and approximately 15 female patients, with a mean age of roughly 70 years and an age range of about 47 to 90. By revised international staging, roughly 8 patients were R-ISS I, fewer than 20 were R-ISS II and 7 were R-ISS III. One of the main goals was to work out a read-filtering strategy for immune repertoire data, in particular whether clonotypes backed by only a single read should be removed. TCR-region mapped reads per sample ranged from about 4 to 10.27 million with IR-seq versus only roughly 75 to 1273 with RNA-seq. Using the same bone marrow samples, the study ran both targeted immune repertoire sequencing and bulk whole-transcriptome sequencing and then compared the TCR repertoires from each method. Whole-transcriptome libraries were prepared with the TruSeq RNA Access Library Prep Kit after DNase treatment. Points the paper makes about the study in general: Removing single-read clonotypes increased the correlation between IR-seq and RNA-seq shared clonotype proportions. The sorted CD138-negative fraction was composed of a mixed bone marrow immune population rather than of purified T cells. Clonotypes were captured by IR-seq at much higher depth and more reliably than by RNA-seq, and smaller IR-seq throughput was sufficient for identification of most shared clonotypes. Single-read clonotypes made up around 82% of clonotypes but approximately 3.5% of total reads in IR-seq, and less than 75% of clonotypes and roughly 48% of reads in RNA-seq.

Bone marrow was sampled from every patient at the time of active disease. Ficoll-Hypaque density gradient centrifugation was used to isolate the bone marrow mononuclear cells. Myeloma plasma cells were removed and CD138-negative cells were obtained by negative selection following labeling with CD138 magnetic microbeads on a MACS separator. The purity of the isolated cells was checked by flow cytometry with CD138 antibodies on an Attune NxT. TRIzol reagent was used to extract total RNA, which was then quantified with a NanoDrop spectrophotometer. Paired RNA-seq and IR-seq were performed on the CD138-negative bone marrow sample of each patient. Here V drops 1 base and J drops 9 bases, and the junction holds 6 bases not matched to any gene. From its cysteine to its phenylalanine, the CDR3 spans 15 amino acids. Only the CDR3 region is kept as DNA, spanning 45 bases read in frame from base 1. For CDR1 and CDR2, the germline V gene lists SGHTA and FQGNSA.

TCR libraries were built from roughly 370 ng RNA with the Immunoverse kit, using molecular barcoded adaptors covering alpha/delta and beta/gamma chains. TCR library preparation used the same RNA that went into transcriptome sequencing. Sequencing of the TCR libraries was done on an Illumina HiSeq 4000 with 2 x 150 cycles. As for how the authors treated the data: MiXCR aligned TCR reads to human V, D, J and C references and assembled the aligned reads into CDR3 clonotypes, with quality filtering and error correction included. The tcR package in R was used to analyze clonotype counts and gene usage diversity. For inspection of raw mapping reads, RNA-seq reads were mapped by STAR aligner version 2.5.3a onto GRCh37 of the human genome. To test how sequencing depth affects detected clonotypes, IR-seq fastq files were randomly downsampled with Seqtk 1.3. TCRdb cleaned the public reads at Q25 with fastp, built clones with MiXCR and kept in-frame beta chains. When rows share a CDR3 protein, they turn into one entry using the most common DNA and genes. It is TCRdb's table, rather than the study itself, that gives the V and J calls and clone size. This sample has 39,000 or so distinct CDR3 sequences in its table, and roughly 13% of those were observed once. The ten largest clones add up to approximately 30% of the sample.

This clonotype was recorded at least ten times. The antigen it binds to is not known. The sample holds no much larger clone one base away, and base qualities are not on file. Sequenced material: a population of CD138-negative cells sorted from bone marrow. The intended sense of this specimen's cell subset or site label: bone marrow mononuclear cells depleted of CD138+ plasma/myeloma cells by negative magnetic selection. The V gene is TRBV7-2 and the J gene is TRBJ2-1, with 10 bases in between that match TRBD2. The receptor was isolated from a donor older than 35 with multiple myeloma. CDR3 protein: CASSLDSGRAGEQFF. The nucleotide sequence is TGTGCCAGCAGCTTAGACAGCGGGAGGGCCGGTGAGCAGTTCTTC.